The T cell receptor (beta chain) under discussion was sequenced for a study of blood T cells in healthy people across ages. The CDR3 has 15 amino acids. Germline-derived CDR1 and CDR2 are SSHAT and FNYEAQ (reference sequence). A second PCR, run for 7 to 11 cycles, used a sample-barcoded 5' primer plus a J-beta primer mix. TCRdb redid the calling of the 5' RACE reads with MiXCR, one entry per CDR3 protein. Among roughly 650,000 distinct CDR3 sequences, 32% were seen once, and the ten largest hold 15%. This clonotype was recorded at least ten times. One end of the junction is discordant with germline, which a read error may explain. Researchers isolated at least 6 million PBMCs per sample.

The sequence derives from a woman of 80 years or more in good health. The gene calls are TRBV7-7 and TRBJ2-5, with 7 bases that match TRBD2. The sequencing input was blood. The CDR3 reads CASSLLGGEQETQYF. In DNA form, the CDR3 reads TGTGCTAGCAGCTTATTGGGGGGGGAACAAGAGACCCAGTACTTC.